Reported below is one T cell receptor (beta chain). With V trimmed by 2 bases and J by 5 bases, 7 bases remained unmatched. Per germline, CDR1 ENHRY and CDR2 SYGVKD. The CDR3 contains 16 residues. The source of the sample is a study of cytomegalovirus exposure and HLA in healthy donors. Vbeta (60) and Jbeta (13) primers were used in the PCR. Clones were sequenced by immunoSEQ multiplex PCR, and TCRdb holds only the in-frame ones, with some missing. The sample lists about 110,000 clones, just over 70% occurring once. The chain combines TRBV10-3 with TRBJ2-1; 9 bases align to TRBD2. This receptor was obtained from a boy aged 10-17 years in good health and CMV-seronegative. The sequencing sample was made of PBMCs. The CDR3 nucleotides read TGTGCCATCAGTGAGCGGGCTAGCGGGGTGAACAATGAGCAGTTCTTC. Translation gives CAISERASGVNNEQFF.